These T cell receptor beta chains were read from a single sample in a study of identical twins. A single record per CDR3 protein comes from TCRdb applying MiXCR to the 5' RACE reads. This sample has approximately 500,000 distinct CDR3 sequences, with 20% to 25% found just once. This sample also appeared in a second study, on T cells expressing NK-cell markers.

What was sequenced was CD4+ T cells sorted from blood. Receptors were obtained from a woman under 30 in good health. Each CDR3 is given with its conserved first and last residue. The order of the fields is J gene, clone size, D gene, V gene, CDR3 protein, CDR3 DNA. The D gene is left open where the match is weak. Size is stated for part of the rows, as once, few or many counts, or as a class when the clone is expanded.

TRBJ2-3	.	.	TRBV10-2	CASTIFGDTQYF	TGCGCCAGCACCATATTCGGGGATACGCAGTATTTT
TRBJ2-7	.	.	TRBV6-1	CASGSTSRYPYEQYF	TGTGCCAGCGGCTCCACTAGCCGTTACCCCTACGAGCAGTACTTC
TRBJ1-1	many	.	TRBV29-1	CSVAQNTEAFF	TGCAGCGTCGCCCAGAACACTGAAGCTTTCTTT
TRBJ2-3	many	.	TRBV20-1	CSASGEASSTDTQYF	TGCAGTGCTAGCGGGGAGGCGTCTAGCACAGATACGCAGTATTTT
TRBJ2-3	.	TRBD2	TRBV20-1	CSDTRLAGGVADTQYF	TGCAGTGATACCCGGCTAGCGGGAGGGGTGGCAGATACGCAGTATTTT
TRBJ2-3	few	.	TRBV24-1	CATSDYRTDTQYF	TGTGCCACCAGTGATTATCGGACGGATACGCAGTATTTT
TRBJ2-1	.	TRBD2	TRBV20-1	CSAYGGALYNEQFF	TGCAGTGCCTACGGGGGGGCACTTTACAATGAGCAGTTCTTC
TRBJ2-1	few	.	TRBV7-9	CASSLPGTISFF	TGTGCCAGCAGCTTACCGGGGACCATTTCGTTCTTC
TRBJ2-1	few	TRBD1	TRBV7-9	CASSSGDRGSYNEQFF	TGTGCCAGCAGCTCCGGGGACAGGGGGTCCTACAATGAGCAGTTCTTC
TRBJ1-1	many	.	TRBV18	CASSPGRNTEAFF	TGTGCCAGCAGTCCCGGACGGAACACTGAAGCTTTCTTT
TRBJ2-3	few	TRBD1	TRBV10-3	CAIRKDRGDLDTQYF	TGTGCCATCAGGAAGGACAGGGGCGACTTAGATACGCAGTATTTT
TRBJ2-7	.	.	TRBV2	CASRQGVYEQYF	TGTGCCAGCAGGCAAGGCGTTTACGAGCAGTACTTC
TRBJ2-1	.	.	TRBV6-2/TRBV6-3	CASRIQNEQFF	TGTGCCAGCAGGATCCAAAATGAGCAGTTCTTC
TRBJ2-1	.	.	TRBV11-3	CASSPHRGADNEQFF	TGTGCCAGCAGCCCCCACCGGGGGGCCGACAATGAGCAGTTCTTC
TRBJ2-1	few	TRBD2	TRBV12-3/TRBV12-4	CASSPGLAGDYNEQFF	TGTGCCAGCAGCCCCGGACTAGCGGGGGACTACAATGAGCAGTTCTTC
TRBJ1-2	.	.	TRBV19	CASKGYSNYGYTF	TGTGCCAGTAAGGGATACTCTAACTATGGCTACACCTTC
TRBJ1-2	many	.	TRBV5-1	CASSLEAGEYYGYTF	TGCGCCAGCAGCTTGGAGGCAGGCGAATACTATGGCTACACCTTC
TRBJ2-2	few	TRBD1	TRBV25-1	CASSIRDRHTGELFF	TGTGCCAGCAGTATAAGGGACAGACACACCGGGGAGCTGTTTTTT
TRBJ2-7	.	.	TRBV6-2/TRBV6-3	CASSYGSENSYEQYF	TGTGCCAGCAGTTACGGGTCAGAAAATTCCTACGAGCAGTACTTC
TRBJ2-3	few	.	TRBV7-3	CASSLSSRTDTQYF	TGTGCCAGCAGCTTATCTAGCCGCACAGATACGCAGTATTTT
TRBJ1-5	few	.	TRBV10-3	CAISEPNSNQPQHF	TGTGCCATCAGTGAACCGAATAGCAATCAGCCCCAGCATTTT
TRBJ1-1	few	.	TRBV3-1	CASSQSSDRGAFF	TGTGCCAGCAGCCAAAGCAGCGACCGTGGGGCTTTCTTT
TRBJ2-1	few	TRBD2	TRBV20-1	CSASLAGVPVYNEQFF	TGCAGTGCTAGCCTAGCGGGAGTCCCGGTCTACAATGAGCAGTTCTTC
TRBJ2-7	.	TRBD2	TRBV6-1	CASSPLAGGTYEQYF	TGTGCCAGCAGCCCTCTAGCGGGGGGTACCTACGAGCAGTACTTC
TRBJ1-2	few	.	TRBV20-1	CSVPGPKYGYTF	TGCAGTGTTCCGGGCCCAAAATATGGCTACACCTTC
TRBJ2-2	.	TRBD1	TRBV18	CASSPTGGSTGELFF	TGTGCCAGCTCACCGACAGGGGGGAGCACCGGGGAGCTGTTTTTT
TRBJ2-5	once	TRBD2	TRBV20-1	CCARDRLAGAVEETQYF	TGCTGTGCTAGAGATCGGTTAGCGGGAGCGGTGGAAGAGACCCAGTACTTC
TRBJ2-3	.	TRBD2	TRBV20-1	CSAQTALAEYTDTQYF	TGCAGTGCCCAAACGGCCCTAGCGGAGTACACAGATACGCAGTATTTT
TRBJ1-1	few	.	TRBV12-3/TRBV12-4	CASSFPRSTEAFF	TGTGCCAGCAGTTTTCCCAGGAGCACTGAAGCTTTCTTT
TRBJ1-2	.	.	TRBV3-1	CASSPGSGLSSGGYTF	TGTGCCAGCAGCCCCGGCTCCGGACTATCTTCAGGGGGCTACACCTTC
TRBJ2-5	few	.	TRBV10-1	CASSDGETQYF	TGCGCCAGCAGTGATGGGGAGACCCAGTACTTC
TRBJ2-1	.	.	TRBV6-6	CASSKETAGEQFF	TGTGCCAGCAGTAAGGAAACCGCGGGTGAGCAGTTCTTC
TRBJ1-4	few	.	TRBV6-6	CASSLEREKLFF	TGTGCCAGCAGTCTGGAGAGGGAAAAACTGTTTTTT
TRBJ2-7	few	.	TRBV20-1	CSATGRWTYEQYF	TGCAGTGCTACCGGACGTTGGACCTACGAGCAGTACTTC
TRBJ2-7	few	.	TRBV20-1	CSARAGLFPYEQYF	TGCAGTGCTAGAGCAGGACTTTTCCCCTACGAGCAGTACTTC
TRBJ2-3	.	TRBD2	TRBV20-1	CSVPPSGRDTQYF	TGCAGTGTCCCGCCCAGCGGGAGGGATACGCAGTATTTT
TRBJ2-1	.	.	TRBV7-9	CASSAQIGGPGGFEQFF	TGTGCCAGCAGCGCTCAAATTGGGGGCCCGGGCGGGTTTGAGCAGTTCTTC